The 20 T cell receptor beta chains below were found in one sample sequenced in a study of OX40 agonist ivuxolimab in advanced cancers. Library construction relied on the immunoSEQ multiplex PCR assay. In TCRdb, the immuneACCESS table is reduced to in-frame sequences with V and J assigned. These tables do not hold every clone; where another copy was compared, an unresolved V gene accounts for under half, and the others remain unexplained. The sample data list 150,000 to 170,000 clones, and 94% of these were observed just once. The ten largest clones add up to about 0.31% of the sample. This specimen consisted of CD4+ or CD8+ T cells sorted from blood, obtained in a trial of the OX40 agonist ivuxolimab. The origin of the receptors is an adult with an advanced solid tumor such as melanoma, head and neck, liver or kidney cancer.

The V and J genes are TRBV2 and TRBJ2-3; 11 positions match TRBD2. The CDR3 has 15 residues. The V and J ends lost 7 bases and 0 bases, in that order; junction bases with no gene match: 3. The V gene's germline CDR1 is SNHLY and CDR2 FYNNEI. The CDR3 coding sequence is TGTGCCAGCATTAGGACTAGCGGGAGCACAGATACGCAGTATTTT. Residues: CASIRTSGSTDTQYF.

The chain couples TRBV11-2 to TRBJ1-1; 10 nucleotides agree with TRBD1. Germline V gives CDR1 SGHAT, CDR2 FQNNGV. CDR3 size: 15 residues. V dropped 3 bases and J dropped 4; count of bases not matched to a gene: 5. This CDR3 is CASSFRQGAGTEAFF. The CDR3 region has the DNA TGTGCCAGCAGCTTCCGACAGGGGGCAGGCACTGAAGCTTTCTTT.

V gene TRBV19 combines with J gene TRBJ1-5; the D gene is possibly TRBD1 (5 bases). The CDR3 is 15 amino acids. V was pared by 4 bases and J by 5 bases, with 15 bases between. CDR1 and CDR2 (germline): LNHDA, SQIVND (reference sequence). The CDR3 region is CASSNNGGEDQPQHF. The CDR3 nucleotides read TGTGCCAGTAGTAATAACGGGGGGGAGGATCAGCCCCAGCATTTT.

The V and J genes are TRBV7-2 and TRBJ2-5; 9 bases are shared with TRBD2. The CDR3 has 16 amino acids. Germline V gives CDR1 SGHTA, CDR2 FQGNSA. V lost 5 bases, J lost 5 bases, and 12 bases stayed unmatched. The CDR3 sequence is CASSLRRLAGRETQYF. For the CDR3, the DNA is TGTGCCAGCAGCCTCAGGAGGCTAGCGGGGCGGGAGACCCAGTACTTC.

This clone was seen just once. The rearrangement links TRBV7-2 to TRBJ1-2; tentative D call: TRBD1 (5 bases). CDR1 and CDR2 (germline): SGHTA, FQGNSA. Trimming took off 1 base at V and 14 bases at J, with 23 bases between the two ends. This CDR3 contains 15 residues. Written as DNA, the CDR3 is TGTGCCAGCAGCTTAGGTTCAAGGGACCCACGGGATATGACCTTC. It translates to CASSLGSRDPRDMTF.

The V call is TRBV12-5, the J call TRBJ2-1; D not certain. V was pared by 0 bases and J by 6 bases, with 6 bases between. This CDR3 contains 13 residues. Germline CDR1 is LGHNT and CDR2 is FRNRAP. The CDR3 protein is CASGLVAGNEQFF. Written as DNA, the CDR3 is TGTGCTAGTGGTTTGGTAGCAGGCAATGAGCAGTTCTTC.

This clone was seen only once. The chain combines TRBV7-9 with TRBJ2-4; D assignment may be TRBD1 or TRBD2 (5 bases each). The V gene's germline CDR1 is SEHNR and CDR2 FQNEAQ (reference sequence). V was cut by 3 bases and J by 0 bases, with 12 bases left in between. The CDR3 extends over 16 amino acids. Here the CDR3 DNA reads TGTGCCAGCAGCTTGGGGCAGGGAGTAGCCAAAAACATTCAGTACTTC. Its protein is CASSLGQGVAKNIQYF.

This chain joins TRBV11-2 and TRBJ2-1, with D tentatively TRBD2 (5 bases). The germline CDR1 and CDR2 sequences are SGHAT and FQNNGV. Trimming removed 0 bases at V and 4 bases at J, with 7 bases between. The CDR3 sequence is 14 residues long. The CDR3 DNA follows: TGTGCCAGCAGCTTAGAGCTAGCTTACAATGAGCAGTTCTTC. It translates to CASSLELAYNEQFF.

This chain joins TRBV28 and TRBJ1-2; D ambiguous. From germline, CDR1 is MDHEN and CDR2 SYDVKM. The V and J ends lost 5 bases and 0 bases respectively, with 7 bases between them. The CDR3 length is 13 residues. CDR3 DNA: TGTGCCAGCAGTCTGGCCGCTAACTATGGCTACACCTTC. Translation: CASSLAANYGYTF.

This chain links TRBV18 with TRBJ2-7, with D perhaps given as TRBD1 or TRBD2 (5 bases each). The length of the CDR3 is 15 residues. The V and J ends lost 3 bases and 0 bases respectively, with 12 bases between them. Germline-derived CDR1 and CDR2 are KGHSH and LQKENI. CDR3 loop: CASSPWGSSSYEQYF. CDR3 in DNA: TGTGCCAGCTCACCGTGGGGGTCGAGCTCCTACGAGCAGTACTTC.

CDR3 amino acids: CASSPGTDSYEQYF. The DNA of the CDR3 is TGTGCCAGCTCACCAGGGACCGACTCCTACGAGCAGTACTTC. The V and J genes are TRBV18 and TRBJ2-7; D may match TRBD1 or TRBD2 (5 bases each). The CDR3 sequence is 14 residues long. Deletions cut 2 bases from V and 0 bases from J, with 8 bases between. Germline V lookup: CDR1 KGHSH, CDR2 LQKENI. The complete variable domain, with remaining parts taken from reference TRBV18 and TRBJ2-7, reads NAGVMQNPRHLVRRRGQEARLRCSPMKGHSHVYWYRQLPEEGLKFMVYLQKENIIDESGMPKERFSAEFPKEGPSILRIQQVVRGDSAAYFCASSPGTDSYEQYFGPGTRLTVT.

The chain recombines TRBV10-3 with TRBJ2-3, with 7 bases that match TRBD1. Per germline, CDR1 ENHRY and CDR2 SYGVKD. Losses at the gene ends were 4 bases for V and 0 bases for J; bases not matched to a gene: 4. CDR3 length equals 15 residues. CDR3 residues: CAISVSTGSTDTQYF. CDR3 DNA sequence: TGTGCCATCAGTGTGTCGACAGGGAGCACAGATACGCAGTATTTT.

The rearrangement links TRBV5-1 to TRBJ2-5; 10 bases fit TRBD2. The J segment lost 5 bases and the V segment lost 5 bases, leaving 6 bases of the junction unmatched. From germline, CDR1 is SGHRS and CDR2 YFSETQ. The CDR3 is 14 amino acids. CDR3 nucleotides: TGCGCCAGCAGTCCCGGGACTAGCGAGGAGACCCAGTACTTC. This gives the protein CASSPGTSEETQYF.

This rearrangement joins TRBV27 to TRBJ1-5; D remains unclear. V lost 8 bases to trimming and J lost 2 bases, with 10 bases between them. CDR3 size: 13 residues. Germline-derived CDR1 and CDR2 are MNHEY and SMNVEV (reference sequence). DNA of the CDR3: TGTGCCAGCCGGGGTTCCCGCAATCAGCCCCAGCATTTT. Amino acid sequence: CASRGSRNQPQHF.

The chain recombines TRBV5-1 with TRBJ2-7; 9 bases match TRBD1. CDR1 and CDR2 from the germline V gene are SGHRS and YFSETQ. V shed 4 bases, J shed 2 bases, and the junction held 4 bases outside the gene matches. The CDR3 spans 14 residues. The CDR3 sequence: CASSARDRAYEQYF. The CDR3 coding sequence is TGCGCCAGCAGCGCCCGGGACAGGGCCTACGAGCAGTACTTC.

The rearrangement links TRBV6-7 to TRBJ1-2; tentative D call: TRBD1 (5 bases). TRBV6-7 falls under the ORF class, with uncertain function. V was cut by 6 bases and J by 3 bases, with 17 bases left in between. This CDR3 region has 15 residues. The CDR3 DNA is TGTGCCAGCAGGGGGATATCAACGGGGGACTATGGCTACACCTTC. Encoded protein: CASRGISTGDYGYTF.

In the case of this clone: Because the CDR3 is missing its conserved closing phenylalanine or tryptophan, this is likely a read error. The DNA is left out, because the CDR3 cannot be placed on it with certainty; the CDR3 is given as TCRdb lists it. The CDR3 loop is CASSTPRDRDAI. The chain couples TRBV9 to TRBJ2-7; TRBD1 is the table's D call and was not checked against the DNA. A total of 12 residues make up the CDR3, ends included. Germline V CDR1 and CDR2: SGDLS, YYNGEE.

The count of this clone is one. V and J are TRBV5-4 and TRBJ1-2; D gene ambiguous. The V end was cut by 9 bases, the J end by 7 bases, with 25 bases between. The CDR3 length is 15 residues. Looked up from germline, CDR1 is SGHNT and CDR2 is YYREEE (reference sequence). The chain's CDR3 is CATQLKTEDRGGYTF. CDR3 nucleotide sequence: TGTGCCACCCAGCTTAAAACAGAAGACCGAGGTGGCTACACCTTC.

The chain joins TRBV5-1 to TRBJ1-4; 8 bases map to TRBD1. J lost 3 bases, V lost 4 bases, and 5 bases had no gene match. The germline V gene has CDR1 SGHRS and CDR2 YFSETQ. The length of the CDR3 is 15 residues. Here the CDR3 DNA reads TGCGCCAGCAGCATTCAGGGGGCCCCTAATGAAAAACTGTTTTTT. It encodes CASSIQGAPNEKLFF.

The chain is built from TRBV5-6 and TRBJ2-7; TRBD1 or TRBD2 may be the D gene (5 bases each). This CDR3 is 15 amino acids long. Trimming cost V 4 bases and J 0 bases, with 14 bases left between them. In germline, CDR1 is SGHDT, CDR2 YYEEEE. The CDR3 DNA sequence: TGTGCCAGCAGCCTTCGGGGCAGTCTCTCCTACGAGCAGTACTTC. The encoded protein is CASSLRGSLSYEQYF.